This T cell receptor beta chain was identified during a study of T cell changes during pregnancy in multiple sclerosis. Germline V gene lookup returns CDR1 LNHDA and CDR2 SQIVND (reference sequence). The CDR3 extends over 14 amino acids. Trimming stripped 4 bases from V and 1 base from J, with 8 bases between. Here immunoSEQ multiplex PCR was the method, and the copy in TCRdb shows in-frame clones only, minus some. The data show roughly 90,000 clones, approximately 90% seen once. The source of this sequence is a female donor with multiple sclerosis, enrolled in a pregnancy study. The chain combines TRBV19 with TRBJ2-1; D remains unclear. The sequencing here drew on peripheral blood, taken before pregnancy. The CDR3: CASSTPGSYNEQFF. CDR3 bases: TGTGCCAGTAGTACCCCCGGGTCCTACAATGAGCAGTTCTTC.